This T cell receptor (beta chain) was identified during a study of early stage breast cancer tumors. V shed 4 bases and J 6 bases; nucleotides not matched to a gene: 12. From germline, CDR1 is SGDLS and CDR2 YYNGEE. This CDR3 region has 15 residues. Overall study findings and caveats: Compared with adjacent normal breast, tumors showed around 2.7-fold denser, more clonal T cells.

As for this clone: Its antigen remains unknown.

Clones were sequenced by immunoSEQ multiplex PCR, and TCRdb holds only the in-frame ones, with some missing. Of more than 55,000 clones listed, approximately 80% were seen once; the top ten hold approximately 3%. The sequence was obtained from a person in their thirties with breast cancer. Specimen: blood. The V and J genes are TRBV9 and TRBJ2-7, with 8 bases identical to TRBD2. This CDR3 is CASSPTGGGPIEQYF. The CDR3 DNA reads TGTGCCAGCAGCCCCACCGGGGGGGGGCCGATCGAGCAGTACTTC.